Each of the 21 T cell receptor beta chains below was sequenced from the same sample in a study of beta chain features in type 1 diabetes. General study points: The study found moderately but significantly shorter TCRB CDR3s in all four CD4+ subsets of Type 1 diabetes patients.

These TCRs are of unknown antigen specificity. The investigators reverse transcribed all of the isolated RNA, so they sequenced expressed TCRB transcripts. The assay was immunoSEQ multiplex PCR, and TCRdb's table has in-frame clones only and misses some. The sample holds 240,000 or so clones, around 21% seen once. What was sequenced was naive CD4+ T cells from blood. The receptors were gathered from a middle-aged woman with type 1 diabetes.

The chain is built from TRBV19 and TRBJ2-1; 10 bases align to TRBD2. The CDR3 spans 15 residues. V shed 3 bases and J 7 bases; nucleotides not matched to a gene: 6. Germline values: CDR1 LNHDA, CDR2 SQIVND (reference sequence). The CDR3, as DNA: TGTGCCAGTAGTATCTGGAGGACTAGCGGAAATGAGCAGTTCTTC. It codes for CASSIWRTSGNEQFF.

The V gene is TRBV7-9, the J gene TRBJ1-2; 9 bases line up with TRBD1. Germline V gene data show CDR1 as SEHNR and CDR2 as FQNEAQ (reference sequence). The CDR3 spans 17 residues. The V and J ends lost 2 bases and 0 bases, in that order; junction bases with no gene match: 7. The CDR3 DNA is TGTGCCAGCAGCTTAATGGGGACAGGGTATCCTAACTATGGCTACACCTTC. This translates into CASSLMGTGYPNYGYTF. Using reference TRBV7-9 and TRBJ1-2 for the parts outside the CDR3, the full variable domain is DTGVSQNPRHKITKRGQNVTFRCDPISEHNRLYWYRQTLGQGPEFLTYFQNEAQLEKSRLLSDRFSAERPKGSFSTLEIQRTEQGDSAMYLCASSLMGTGYPNYGYTFGSGTRLTVV.

The sample holds a few counts of this clone. This sequence joins TRBV5-1 and TRBJ2-3; tentatively, D is TRBD2 (6 bases). V was pared by 5 bases and J by 6 bases, with 13 bases between. This CDR3 region has 13 residues. Germline CDR1 is SGHRS and CDR2 is YFSETQ. The CDR3 coding sequence is TGCGCCAGCAGGACTAGTACCGGGGATACGCAGTATTTT. Protein product: CASRTSTGDTQYF.

This clone has just a few counts. The V gene is TRBV13, the J gene TRBJ2-7; the D gene is possibly TRBD1 (5 bases). The CDR3 is made up of 13 amino acids. CDR1 and CDR2 (germline): PRHDT, FYEKMQ (reference sequence). V gave up 5 bases and J gave up 6 bases, with 14 bases separating them. CDR3 in amino acids: CASSPGREGEQYF. In nucleotides, the CDR3 is TGTGCCAGCAGCCCGGGCAGGGAAGGCGAGCAGTACTTC.

This clone was counted only a few times. V and J are TRBV9 and TRBJ2-5, with 8 bases fitting TRBD2. After removal of 4 bases from V and 2 bases from J, the junction contained 10 bases not matched to a gene. Germline values: CDR1 SGDLS, CDR2 YYNGEE. This CDR3 spans 16 amino acids. For the CDR3, the DNA is TGTGCCAGCAGCCCCAGCGGGGGCCGGGGACAAGAGACCCAGTACTTC. Its translation: CASSPSGGRGQETQYF.

With respect to this clone: Other DNA sequences in the same sample also yield this CDR3. The CDR3 spells CAWSYTSNQPQHF. The CDR3, as DNA: TGTGCCTGGAGTTACACCAGCAATCAGCCCCAGCATTTT. This rearrangement joins TRBV30 to TRBJ1-5; D unresolved. The germline V gene encodes CDR1 GTSNPN and CDR2 SVGIG (reference sequence). Trimming took 2 bases from V and 1 from J, leaving 6 bases between them. CDR3 length: 13 residues.

This chain uses TRBV6-5 with TRBJ1-1; 9 nucleotides agree with TRBD1. Germline lookup yields CDR1 MNHEY and CDR2 SVGAGI. With V trimmed by 6 bases and J by 1 base, 6 bases remained unmatched. CDR3 length: 15 residues. The CDR3 spells CASRTTGGKNTEAFF. The CDR3, as DNA: TGTGCCAGCAGAACGACAGGGGGTAAGAACACTGAAGCTTTCTTT.

This chain uses TRBV28 with TRBJ1-1; unclear D gene. The V end lost 3 bases, the J end lost 4 bases, and 6 bases lay between the germline ends. CDR3 size: 12 residues. Germline loops: CDR1 MDHEN, CDR2 SYDVKM. Written as DNA, the CDR3 is TGTGCCAGCAGTTTTGAGGGCACTGAAGCTTTCTTT. Protein product: CASSFEGTEAFF.

This clone has just a few counts. The chain has TRBV28 and TRBJ1-1; tentative D call: TRBD1 (5 bases). Trimming shortened V by 2 bases and J by 7 bases, and 17 bases separated the two germline ends. Germline values: CDR1 MDHEN, CDR2 SYDVKM. CDR3 length equals 15 residues. The CDR3 here is CASSLGGAHHSEAFF. The CDR3 DNA sequence: TGTGCCAGCAGTTTAGGTGGGGCCCATCATAGTGAAGCTTTCTTT.

This clone was picked up a small number of times. The chain carries TRBV2 and TRBJ2-1; D may be TRBD2 (5 bases). The CDR3 extends over 11 amino acids. The germline V gene encodes CDR1 SNHLY and CDR2 FYNNEI. Trimming shortened V by 6 bases and J by 9 bases, and 9 bases separated the two germline ends. The CDR3 spells CASSGEFEQFF. In DNA, the CDR3 is TGTGCCAGCAGCGGGGAGTTTGAGCAGTTCTTC.

The genes are TRBV5-1 and TRBJ2-2, with 7 bases lining up with TRBD1. Germline CDR1 is SGHRS and CDR2 is YFSETQ. This CDR3 is built from 13 residues. V shed 2 bases and J 6 bases; nucleotides not matched to a gene: 1. CDR3 sequence reads: CASSFQGAGELFF. For the CDR3, the DNA is TGCGCCAGCAGCTTCCAGGGGGCCGGGGAGCTGTTTTTT.

The V and J genes are TRBV2 and TRBJ2-3; 7 bases fit TRBD2. The CDR3 sequence is 15 residues long. Trimming at V came to 8 bases and at J to 0 bases, leaving 8 bases not matched to a gene. Germline CDR1 SNHLY, CDR2 FYNNEI. CDR3 sequence reads: CASGGLVTSTDTQYF. The CDR3 coding sequence is TGTGCCAGCGGTGGACTAGTCACTAGCACAGATACGCAGTATTTT.

V usage is TRBV28 and J usage is TRBJ2-3; TRBD1 aligns across 7 bases. The ends lost 6 bases at V and 6 bases at J; junction bases unmatched: 12. The CDR3 is made up of 15 amino acids. CDR1 and CDR2 (germline): MDHEN, SYDVKM. As DNA, the CDR3 is TGTGCCAGCAGAGGTCGGGACAGCCCTGGGGATACGCAGTATTTT. Protein: CASRGRDSPGDTQYF.

This clone has just a few counts. The V and J genes are TRBV15 and TRBJ1-2; 8 positions agree with TRBD1. Germline assignment: CDR1 LNHNV and CDR2 YYDKDF (reference sequence). Losses at the gene ends were 1 base for V and 7 bases for J; bases not matched to a gene: 5. The CDR3 totals 14 residues. The CDR3 DNA reads TGTGCCACCAGCAGAGCCAGGGGGCTGGGTGGCTACACCTTC. As protein: CATSRARGLGGYTF.

The rearrangement joins TRBV4-3 to TRBJ1-1; D remains ambiguous. The CDR3 spans 16 residues. V lost 0 bases and J 4 bases, leaving 15 bases between the germline ends. Germline V CDR1 and CDR2: LGHNA, YSLEER. CDR3 DNA: TGCGCCAGCAGCCAAGAGACGGGAGGGCTTGGCACTGAAGCTTTCTTT. Translating gives CASSQETGGLGTEAFF.

Worth noting for this clone: Other DNA sequences in the same sample also yield this CDR3. The chain uses TRBV9 and TRBJ2-3; tentatively, D is TRBD1 (6 bases). V was cut by 0 bases and J by 4 bases, with 9 bases left in between. This CDR3 has 14 amino acids. Germline CDR1 reads SGDLS; CDR2 reads YYNGEE. The CDR3 sequence is CASSVVQGSDTQYF. DNA of the CDR3: TGTGCCAGCAGCGTAGTTCAGGGGTCAGATACGCAGTATTTT.

The CDR3 sequence: CSARTSGGTDTQYF. Here the CDR3 DNA reads TGCAGCGCCCGGACTAGCGGGGGCACAGATACGCAGTATTTT. The chain recombines TRBV29-1 with TRBJ2-3, with 12 bases lining up with TRBD2. This CDR3 spans 14 amino acids. Losses at the gene ends were 7 bases for V and 1 base for J; bases not matched to a gene: 3. Per the germline V gene, CDR1 is SQVTM and CDR2 is ANQGSEA.

This clone was seen only a few times. The chain combines TRBV9 with TRBJ2-5, with 8 bases aligning to TRBD1. This CDR3 contains 14 residues. Germline V gene lookup returns CDR1 SGDLS and CDR2 YYNGEE. Trimming removed 4 bases from V and 4 bases from J; junction bases left unmatched: 6. CDR3 in amino acids: CASSPRTGSETQYF. The CDR3, as DNA: TGTGCCAGCAGCCCCCGGACAGGGTCAGAGACCCAGTACTTC.

Note on this clone: The same CDR3 also results from other DNA sequences found in this sample. V is TRBV7-9 and J is TRBJ2-2; possible D gene TRBD1, 5 bases. The CDR3 runs 15 residues. Per germline, CDR1 SEHNR and CDR2 FQNEAQ (reference sequence). The germline V and J ends were trimmed by 5 bases and 1 base, with 11 bases remaining between them. Here the CDR3 DNA reads TGTGCCAGCAGCCTCGGACAAGGGAACACCGGGGAGCTGTTTTTT. It yields the protein CASSLGQGNTGELFF. Drawing the rest from reference TRBV7-9 and TRBJ2-2, the complete variable domain is DTGVSQNPRHKITKRGQNVTFRCDPISEHNRLYWYRQTLGQGPEFLTYFQNEAQLEKSRLLSDRFSAERPKGSFSTLEIQRTEQGDSAMYLCASSLGQGNTGELFFGEGSRLTVL.

The rearrangement joins TRBV9 to TRBJ1-2, with D hard to call. The germline V gene encodes CDR1 SGDLS and CDR2 YYNGEE. The CDR3 runs 12 residues. V lost 0 bases, J lost 5 bases, and 5 bases lay in between. CDR3 coding DNA: TGTGCCAGCAGCGTAGATGCGTATGGCTACACCTTC. Encoded protein: CASSVDAYGYTF.

The V gene is TRBV7-2, the J gene TRBJ2-7, with D tentatively TRBD2 (5 bases). Germline V gene sequence: CDR1 SGHTA, CDR2 FQGNSA. Trimming removed 4 bases from V and 7 bases from J, with 20 bases in between. CDR3 size: 15 residues. CDR3 protein: CASSYEGTVPLEQYF. In DNA form, the CDR3 reads TGTGCCAGCAGCTACGAGGGTACAGTTCCTCTGGAGCAGTACTTC.